This TCR beta chain was recovered during a study of blood T cell repertoires in COVID-19. Study in general: Samples of COVID-19 (acute and convalescent) were obtained from the United States, Italy and Spain.

Generated by immunoSEQ multiplex PCR, the TCRdb table keeps only in-frame clones and is missing some. The table lists 80,000 or so clones, approximately 80% of them singletons, with 15% to 20% in the top ten. Per germline, CDR1 SGHRS and CDR2 YFSETQ. V lost 3 bases to trimming and J lost 1 base, with 10 bases between them. This CDR3 is 14 amino acids long. The chain uses TRBV5-1 and TRBJ2-5; D not certain. Material: peripheral blood. This clonotype originated in a woman in her sixties or seventies with acute or convalescent COVID-19. The CDR3 here is CASSSERVQETQYF. CDR3 DNA: TGCGCCAGCAGCTCAGAACGGGTCCAAGAGACCCAGTACTTC.